A single sample gave rise to the 25 T cell receptor beta chains below, sequenced in a study of cytomegalovirus exposure and HLA in healthy donors. The PCR used 60 Vbeta and 13 Jbeta primers. Assay: immunoSEQ multiplex PCR; the TCRdb copy retains only in-frame clones and omits some. The table lists around 150,000 clones, around 80% of them singletons. The sample taken for sequencing was PBMCs. These receptor sequences come from a man aged 18-30 years in good health and CMV-seronegative.

This chain joins TRBV7-9 and TRBJ1-1; D might be TRBD1 (5 bases). From germline, CDR1 is SEHNR and CDR2 FQNEAQ (reference sequence). The V end lost 4 bases, the J end lost 1 base, and 10 bases lay between the germline ends. The CDR3 extends over 14 amino acids. As DNA, the CDR3 is TGTGCCAGCAGCTGGGGGGGGGAGAACACTGAAGCTTTCTTT. Translating gives CASSWGGENTEAFF.

In its sample, this clone was seen once. The gene calls are TRBV18 and TRBJ2-3; 10 nucleotides line up with TRBD2. The trim removed 2 bases at V and 0 bases at J, leaving 5 bases unmatched. The CDR3 is 17 residues long. Germline V gives CDR1 KGHSH, CDR2 LQKENI. CDR3 nucleotides: TGTGCCAGCTCACCAGCCGGGACTAGCGCTAGCACAGATACGCAGTATTTT. Protein: CASSPAGTSASTDTQYF.

The chain carries TRBV19 and TRBJ1-1; 12 bases line up with TRBD1. The CDR3 extends over 18 amino acids. Germline V gene data show CDR1 as LNHDA and CDR2 as SQIVND (reference sequence). V shed 5 bases and J 1 base; nucleotides not matched to a gene: 11. The CDR3 loop reads CASSSRDRGLTANTEAFF. The CDR3 nucleotides read TGTGCCAGTAGTTCCCGGGACAGGGGGCTGACGGCGAACACTGAAGCTTTCTTT. Full variable domain (missing parts from reference TRBV19 and TRBJ1-1): DGGITQSPKYLFRKEGQNVTLSCEQNLNHDAMYWYRQDPGQGLRLIYYSQIVNDFQKGDIAEGYSVSREKKESFPLTVTSAQKNPTAFYLCASSSRDRGLTANTEAFFGQGTRLTVV.

J is TRBJ2-1 and V is TRBV7-2; 9 nucleotides agree with TRBD2. V lost 3 bases, J lost 6 bases, and 3 bases stayed unmatched. CDR1 SGHTA and CDR2 FQGNSA come from the germline V gene. The CDR3 has 14 residues. CDR3 DNA: TGTGCCAGCAGCTTGGCTAGCGGGATCAATGAGCAGTTCTTC. Translated, it gives CASSLASGINEQFF.

As for this clone: Other DNA sequences of this sample code for an identical CDR3. J is TRBJ2-1 and V is TRBV6-4; 9 nucleotides line up with TRBD2. Germline V gene lookup returns CDR1 MRHNA and CDR2 SNTAGT. V lost 0 bases and J lost 1; bases outside the gene matches: 1. The CDR3 is 16 residues long. CDR3 coding DNA: TGTGCCAGCAGTGACTCAACTAGCGGGTCCTACAATGAGCAGTTCTTC. This translates into CASSDSTSGSYNEQFF.

This clone was detected a few times. The V call is TRBV4-3, the J call TRBJ2-6; 7 nucleotides align to TRBD2. Per the germline V gene, CDR1 is LGHNA and CDR2 is YSLEER. J gave up 1 base and V 5 bases, and 5 bases lay outside the gene matches. The CDR3 contains 16 residues. CDR3 coding DNA: TGCGCCAGCAGCGGGGGGAGGGGATCTGGGGCCAACGTCCTGACTTTC. Its translation: CASSGGRGSGANVLTF.

The V gene is TRBV4-1, the J gene TRBJ1-5; 7 nucleotides line up with TRBD1. V was pared by 3 bases and J by 0 bases, with 2 bases of the junction left unmatched. This CDR3 has 15 residues. Germline assignment: CDR1 MGHRA and CDR2 YSYEKL. The CDR3 loop is CASSQGQHSNQPQHF. The CDR3 DNA follows: TGCGCCAGCAGCCAGGGACAGCATAGCAATCAGCCCCAGCATTTT.

The V and J genes are TRBV5-6 and TRBJ2-5; 11 nucleotides line up with TRBD1. After removal of 5 bases from V and 5 bases from J, the junction contained 2 bases not matched to a gene. CDR3 length equals 13 residues. Germline V gives CDR1 SGHDT, CDR2 YYEEEE. The CDR3 is CASSRDRGETQYF. CDR3 DNA sequence: TGTGCCAGCAGTCGGGACAGGGGGGAGACCCAGTACTTC.

This clone was seen a handful of times. The rearrangement joins TRBV5-1 to TRBJ2-1; 9 nucleotides agree with TRBD1. Germline CDR1 reads SGHRS; CDR2 reads YFSETQ. The CDR3 totals 14 residues. V was pared by 4 bases and J by 7 bases, with 6 bases of the junction left unmatched. The CDR3 loop reads CASSQGQGSNEQFF. The CDR3 DNA sequence: TGCGCCAGCAGCCAGGGACAGGGCAGTAATGAGCAGTTCTTC.

This sequence joins TRBV28 and TRBJ1-1; perhaps TRBD1 as D (6 bases). This CDR3 contains 14 residues. From germline, CDR1 is MDHEN and CDR2 SYDVKM. Trimming removed 4 bases at V and 5 bases at J, with 14 bases between. CDR3 residues: CASSSLRTVTEAFF. CDR3 bases: TGTGCCAGCAGTTCCCTTAGGACAGTAACTGAAGCTTTCTTT. The full variable domain, with the rest looked up from reference TRBV28 and TRBJ1-1, is DVKVTQSSRYLVKRTGEKVFLECVQDMDHENMFWYRQDPGLGLRLIYFSYDVKMKEKGDIPEGYSVSREKKERFSLILESASTNQTSMYLCASSSLRTVTEAFFGQGTRLTVV.

This chain connects TRBV7-9 to TRBJ1-1; D is uncertain. Per germline, CDR1 SEHNR and CDR2 FQNEAQ (reference sequence). V was clipped by 4 bases and J by 5 bases, with 8 bases between them. CDR3 length: 12 amino acids. The CDR3 loop reads CASSSAGTEAFF. In nucleotides, the CDR3 is TGTGCCAGCAGCTCGGCGGGAACTGAAGCTTTCTTT.

This clone was seen a few times. The chain is built from TRBV27 and TRBJ1-1; D unresolved. CDR3 length equals 14 residues. The ends were cut back, 2 bases at V and 5 bases at J, with 12 bases in the middle. The germline gives CDR1 MNHEY, CDR2 SMNVEV (reference sequence). CDR3 sequence: CASSLRGAKTEAFF. DNA for the CDR3: TGTGCCAGCAGTTTAAGAGGTGCCAAAACTGAAGCTTTCTTT.

This clone was detected once. The rearrangement uses TRBV28 and TRBJ2-5; 7 bases match TRBD2. The CDR3 runs 11 residues. In germline, CDR1 is MDHEN, CDR2 SYDVKM. V dropped 6 bases and J dropped 9; count of bases not matched to a gene: 4. Here the CDR3 DNA reads TGTGCCAGCAGGGGACGGGGGGCCCAGTACTTC. This sequence encodes CASRGRGAQYF.

V usage is TRBV7-2 and J usage is TRBJ1-4; 12 nucleotides agree with TRBD1. The CDR3 is 15 amino acids. Germline CDR1 reads SGHTA; CDR2 reads FQGNSA. Trimming cost V 5 bases and J 8 bases; bases outside gene matches: 6. CDR3 nucleotides: TGTGCCAGCAGCCGAGGGACAGGGGGCGGCGAAAAACTGTTTTTT. Its protein product is CASSRGTGGGEKLFF.

In this sample, this clone turned up a few times. Other DNA sequences in this sample translate to the same CDR3. This chain uses TRBV7-2 with TRBJ2-4; D is perhaps TRBD2 (8 bases). This CDR3 contains 17 residues. Trimming took off 1 base at V and 3 bases at J, with 16 bases between the two ends. Per germline, CDR1 SGHTA and CDR2 FQGNSA. The DNA for the CDR3 is TGTGCCAGCAGCTTAGTCGGGAGGGGGCAAGGCAAAAACATTCAGTACTTC. This translates into CASSLVGRGQGKNIQYF.

This clone occurred once. V gene TRBV29-1 combines with J gene TRBJ2-3; D remains unclear. CDR1 is SQVTM, CDR2 ANQGSEA, per germline. The CDR3 spans 13 residues. Trimming shortened V by 7 bases and J by 1 base, and 12 bases separated the two germline ends. The CDR3 protein is CSALVVRTDTQYF. The CDR3 DNA reads as TGCAGCGCCCTCGTAGTTCGCACAGATACGCAGTATTTT.

The rearrangement links TRBV9 to TRBJ2-1, with a possible D match to TRBD1 (5 bases). Trimming removed 3 bases at V and 8 bases at J, with 21 bases between. CDR1 is SGDLS and CDR2 is YYNGEE in the germline V gene. The CDR3 has 16 amino acids. The CDR3 nucleotides are TGTGCCAGCAGCGGGACACCGGTCGCTTGGTCCGATGAGCAGTTCTTC. It is translated as CASSGTPVAWSDEQFF.

This chain joins TRBV28 and TRBJ2-7; TRBD1 matches at 8 bases. Losses at the gene ends were 3 bases for V and 0 bases for J; bases not matched to a gene: 7. CDR1 MDHEN and CDR2 SYDVKM come from the germline V gene. The CDR3 is made up of 16 amino acids. CDR3 sequence (DNA): TGTGCCAGCAGTTTTCCCAGACAGGGGCCCTCCTACGAGCAGTACTTC. Protein product: CASSFPRQGPSYEQYF. The full variable domain, in which reference TRBV28 and TRBJ2-7 provide the parts outside the CDR3, is DVKVTQSSRYLVKRTGEKVFLECVQDMDHENMFWYRQDPGLGLRLIYFSYDVKMKEKGDIPEGYSVSREKKERFSLILESASTNQTSMYLCASSFPRQGPSYEQYFGPGTRLTVT.

This clone was picked up one time. The CDR3 DNA is TGTGCCAGCAGCCAAGATGTGGGAGGGGCCCAGCATTTT. Its protein product is CASSQDVGGAQHF. V is TRBV14 and J is TRBJ1-5, with a tentative D call TRBD1 (5 bases). Trimming shortened V by 0 bases and J by 11 bases, and 11 bases separated the two germline ends. The CDR3 consists of 13 residues. Per germline, CDR1 SGHDN and CDR2 FVKESK.

The rearrangement links TRBV10-3 to TRBJ1-4, with D possibly being TRBD1 (6 bases). The CDR3 contains 14 residues. Trimming took 11 bases from V and 0 from J, leaving 13 bases between them. Germline CDR1 is ENHRY and CDR2 is SYGVKD. CDR3 coding DNA: TGTGCCGCCAGGGGAGCTGCAACTAATGAAAAACTGTTTTTT. It codes for CAARGAATNEKLFF.

The chain carries TRBV6-5 and TRBJ1-5; no clear D. The CDR3 contains 13 residues. Looked up from germline, CDR1 is MNHEY and CDR2 is SVGAGI. The V gene lost 5 bases and the J gene lost 5 bases, with 10 bases spanning the gap. CDR3 nucleotides: TGTGCCAGCAGTCCTTGGGAGGATCAGCCCCAGCATTTT. It specifies CASSPWEDQPQHF.

J is TRBJ2-7 and V is TRBV18, with TRBD1 identical over 8 bases. CDR1 and CDR2 from the germline V gene are KGHSH and LQKENI. The CDR3 covers 17 residues. V lost 2 bases to trimming and J lost 5 bases; unmatched junction nucleotides: 14. As DNA, the CDR3 is TGTGCCAGCTCACCAGGGCAGGGGGCAACCCTGGGAGACGAGCAGTACTTC. Translated, it gives CASSPGQGATLGDEQYF.

The rearrangement links TRBV5-6 to TRBJ1-3; D perhaps matches TRBD1 (5 bases). Germline V gene data show CDR1 as SGHDT and CDR2 as YYEEEE. This CDR3 contains 16 residues. V gave up 0 bases and J gave up 0 bases, with 10 bases separating them. The CDR3 reads CASSLVAGNSGNTIYF. As DNA, the CDR3 is TGTGCCAGCAGCTTGGTGGCAGGGAACTCTGGAAACACCATATATTTT.

This clone is a singleton in its sample. J is TRBJ2-7 and V is TRBV4-3; a possible D gene is TRBD2 (7 bases). The V gene lost 4 bases and the J gene lost 0 bases, with 16 bases spanning the gap. Germline V gene sequence: CDR1 LGHNA, CDR2 YSLEER. This CDR3 region has 16 residues. The CDR3 loop reads CASSRARGANSYEQYF. Written as DNA, the CDR3 is TGCGCCAGCAGCCGCGCCCGGGGGGCGAACTCCTACGAGCAGTACTTC.

The V call is TRBV5-8, the J call TRBJ2-3; tentative D call: TRBD2 (6 bases). Trimming took 4 bases from V and 2 from J, leaving 14 bases between them. The germline CDR1 and CDR2 sequences are SGHTS and YDEGEE. This CDR3 comprises 15 residues. CDR3 sequence (DNA): TGTGCCAGCAGCCCGGGCGCGGGGCCCACAGATACGCAGTATTTT. It specifies CASSPGAGPTDTQYF.